The rows below give T cell receptor beta chains drawn from one sample of a study of technical replicates of blood from several donors. Libraries were prepared by immunoSEQ multiplex PCR; TCRdb keeps only in-frame clonotypes and omits some of them. This sample has 90,000 or so clones, with 95% found just once. The sample consisted of T cells isolated from PBMCs. The receptors derive from a human donor in good health. The CDR3 runs from the conserved cysteine through the conserved F or W. The D gene is left open where the match is weak. The size field is filled for only some rows; it gives once, few, many or a size class.

V gene,J gene,D gene,clone size,CDR3 protein,CDR3 DNA
TRBV30,TRBJ1-1,TRBD1,NA,CAWDEQGYMNTEAFF,TGTGCCTGGGACGAACAGGGGTACATGAACACTGAAGCTTTCTTT
TRBV15,TRBJ2-7,NA,NA,CATSRPDSPYEQYF,TGTGCCACCAGCAGACCGGACAGCCCCTACGAGCAGTACTTC
TRBV10-3,TRBJ2-5,NA,once,CAISAVNSLETQYF,TGTGCCATCAGTGCGGTGAATAGCCTCGAGACCCAGTACTTC
TRBV9,TRBJ2-5,NA,NA,CASSVVGAQETQYF,TGTGCCAGCAGCGTAGTGGGGGCCCAAGAGACCCAGTACTTC
TRBV28,TRBJ2-5,NA,once,CASSSDRIETQYF,TGTGCCAGCAGTTCGGACAGAATAGAGACCCAGTACTTC
TRBV6-1,TRBJ1-2,TRBD1,NA,CASSGTGIYGYTF,TGTGCCAGCAGTGGGACAGGGATCTATGGCTACACCTTC
TRBV13,TRBJ1-1,TRBD1,NA,CASSEDRNTEAFF,TGTGCCAGCAGCGAGGACAGGAATACTGAAGCTTTCTTT
TRBV7-9,TRBJ1-5,NA,NA,CASSSQDSYYNQPQHF,TGTGCCAGCAGCTCCCAAGACAGCTATTATAATCAGCCCCAGCATTTT
TRBV7-3,TRBJ2-1,TRBD1,NA,CASSLIPGQVYNEQFF,TGTGCCAGCAGCTTGATCCCGGGACAGGTATACAATGAGCAGTTCTTC
TRBV30,TRBJ2-7,TRBD2,once,CAWSPWIPGTSGRDEQYF,TGTGCCTGGAGTCCCTGGATCCCCGGGACTAGCGGGAGGGACGAGCAGTACTTC
TRBV2,TRBJ2-1,TRBD1,NA,CASILGQVTNNEQFF,TGTGCCAGCATATTGGGACAGGTAACGAACAATGAGCAGTTCTTC
TRBV2,TRBJ2-2,TRBD2,NA,CASSNQWEGKGGELFF,TGTGCCAGCAGTAACCAATGGGAGGGCAAAGGCGGGGAGCTGTTTTTT
TRBV19,TRBJ2-1,TRBD2,NA,CASSITSTSGLYNEQFF,TGTGCCAGTAGTATAACCTCGACTAGCGGACTTTACAATGAGCAGTTCTTC
TRBV19,TRBJ2-1,NA,NA,CASSIGRGAEDYNEQFF,TGTGCCAGTAGTATAGGGAGGGGAGCGGAGGATTACAATGAGCAGTTCTTC
TRBV5-6,TRBJ2-7,TRBD1,NA,CASSLRGTGVNEQYF,TGTGCCAGCAGCTTGAGGGGGACAGGGGTCAACGAGCAGTACTTC
TRBV5-8,TRBJ2-6,NA,once,CASSLRTAGANVLTF,TGTGCCAGCAGTTTGAGGACAGCTGGGGCCAACGTCCTGACTTTC
TRBV7-3,TRBJ2-2,NA,NA,CASSFIRGTNTGELFF,TGTGCCAGCAGCTTTATCCGGGGGACGAACACCGGGGAGCTGTTTTTT
TRBV29-1,TRBJ1-2,TRBD1,once,CSVVPGTDYGYTF,TGCAGCGTTGTGCCCGGGACAGACTATGGCTACACCTTC
TRBV29-1,TRBJ2-3,NA,NA,CSVDRPGPTDTQYF,TGCAGCGTTGATCGACCGGGTCCCACAGATACGCAGTATTTT
TRBV7-7,TRBJ2-5,NA,NA,CASSLNRVAETQYF,TGTGCTAGCAGCTTAAACAGGGTAGCAGAGACCCAGTACTTC
TRBV5-1,TRBJ1-2,TRBD1,NA,CASSLPGGEGYTF,TGCGCCAGCAGCTTGCCAGGGGGCGAAGGCTACACCTTC
TRBV29-1,TRBJ2-7,NA,NA,CSVEGGAYYEQYF,TGCAGCGTTGAGGGGGGGGCATACTACGAGCAGTACTTC
TRBV5-1,TRBJ2-7,NA,NA,CASSLGSLQTYEQYF,TGCGCCAGCAGCTTGGGGTCCCTCCAGACCTACGAGCAGTACTTC
TRBV6-1,TRBJ1-2,TRBD1,NA,CASSPRTGGNYGYTF,TGTGCCAGCAGTCCTAGGACAGGGGGAAACTATGGCTACACCTTC
TRBV5-6,TRBJ2-7,TRBD1,NA,CASSLVGGGDEQYF,TGTGCCAGCAGCTTGGTAGGGGGCGGCGACGAGCAGTACTTC
TRBV19,TRBJ1-2,NA,NA,CASRPVNSRYGYTF,TGTGCCAGTAGGCCGGTTAACAGTCGCTATGGCTACACCTTC
TRBV7-3,TRBJ2-7,NA,NA,CASSLGPTGYEQYF,TGTGCCAGCAGCTTGGGTCCTACCGGGTACGAGCAGTACTTC
TRBV29-1,TRBJ1-2,TRBD1,NA,CSFYPYWTGEVYGYTF,TGCAGCTTCTACCCTTATTGGACAGGGGAGGTCTATGGCTACACCTTC
TRBV29-1,TRBJ1-1,TRBD1,NA,CSVEGKYRGEAFF,TGCAGCGTTGAAGGTAAATACAGGGGTGAAGCTTTCTTT
TRBV7-2,TRBJ2-7,TRBD2,NA,CASSLGSGSSYEQYF,TGTGCCAGCAGCTTAGGGAGCGGGAGCTCCTACGAGCAGTACTTC